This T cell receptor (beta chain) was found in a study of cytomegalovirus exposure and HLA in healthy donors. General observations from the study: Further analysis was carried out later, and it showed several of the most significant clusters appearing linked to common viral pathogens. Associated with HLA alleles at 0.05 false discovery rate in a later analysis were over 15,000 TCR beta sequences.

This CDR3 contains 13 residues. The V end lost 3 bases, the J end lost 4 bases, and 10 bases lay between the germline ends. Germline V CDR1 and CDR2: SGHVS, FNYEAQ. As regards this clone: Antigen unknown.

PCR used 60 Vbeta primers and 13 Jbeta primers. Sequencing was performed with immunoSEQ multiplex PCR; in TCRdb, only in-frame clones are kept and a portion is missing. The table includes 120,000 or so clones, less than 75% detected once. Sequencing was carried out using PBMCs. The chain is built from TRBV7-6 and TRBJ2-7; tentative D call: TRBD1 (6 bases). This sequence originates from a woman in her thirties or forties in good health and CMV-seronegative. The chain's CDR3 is CASSLGHQYEQYF. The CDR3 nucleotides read TGTGCCAGCAGCTTGGGACATCAGTACGAGCAGTACTTC.